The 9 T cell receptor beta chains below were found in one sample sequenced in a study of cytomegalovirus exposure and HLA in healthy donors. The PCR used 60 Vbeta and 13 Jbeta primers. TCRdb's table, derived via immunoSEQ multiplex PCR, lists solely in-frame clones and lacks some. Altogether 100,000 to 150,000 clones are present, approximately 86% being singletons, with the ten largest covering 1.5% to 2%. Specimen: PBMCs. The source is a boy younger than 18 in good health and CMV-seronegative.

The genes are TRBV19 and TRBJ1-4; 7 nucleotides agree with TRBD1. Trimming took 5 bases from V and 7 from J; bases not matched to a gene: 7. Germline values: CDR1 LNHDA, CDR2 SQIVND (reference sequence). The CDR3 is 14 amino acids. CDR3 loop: CASSSGQFFEKLFF. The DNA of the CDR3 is TGTGCCAGTAGTTCGGGACAGTTTTTTGAAAAACTGTTTTTT.

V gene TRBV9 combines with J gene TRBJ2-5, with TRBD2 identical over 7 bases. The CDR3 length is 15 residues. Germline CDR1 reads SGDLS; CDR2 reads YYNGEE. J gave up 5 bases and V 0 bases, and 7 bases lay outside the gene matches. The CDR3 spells CASSVVGVGGETQYF. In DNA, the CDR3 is TGTGCCAGCAGCGTAGTGGGTGTGGGGGGGGAGACCCAGTACTTC.

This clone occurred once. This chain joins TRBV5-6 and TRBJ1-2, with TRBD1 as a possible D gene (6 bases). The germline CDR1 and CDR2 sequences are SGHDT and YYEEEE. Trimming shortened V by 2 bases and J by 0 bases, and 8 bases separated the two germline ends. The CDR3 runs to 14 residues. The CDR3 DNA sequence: TGTGCCAGCAGCTTCGGGGGGCCTAACTATGGCTACACCTTC. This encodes CASSFGGPNYGYTF.

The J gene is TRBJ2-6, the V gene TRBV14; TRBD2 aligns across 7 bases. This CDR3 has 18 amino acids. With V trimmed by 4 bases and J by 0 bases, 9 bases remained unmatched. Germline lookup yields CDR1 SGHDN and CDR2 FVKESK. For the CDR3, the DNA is TGTGCCAGCAGCCCGATGGGAGCGGGGCTCTCTGGGGCCAACGTCCTGACTTTC. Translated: CASSPMGAGLSGANVLTF.

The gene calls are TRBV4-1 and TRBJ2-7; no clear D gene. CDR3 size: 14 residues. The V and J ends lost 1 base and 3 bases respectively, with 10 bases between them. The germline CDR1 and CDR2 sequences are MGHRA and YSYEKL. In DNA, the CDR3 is TGCGCCAGCAGCCAAGGAGTCAGAGGCTACGAGCAGTACTTC. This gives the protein CASSQGVRGYEQYF.

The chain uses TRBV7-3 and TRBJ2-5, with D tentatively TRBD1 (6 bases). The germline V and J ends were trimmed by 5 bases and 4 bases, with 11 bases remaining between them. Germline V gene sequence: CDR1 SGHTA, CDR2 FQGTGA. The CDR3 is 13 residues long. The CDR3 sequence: CASSTRGGETQYF. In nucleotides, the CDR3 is TGTGCCAGCAGCACCAGGGGCGGAGAGACCCAGTACTTC.

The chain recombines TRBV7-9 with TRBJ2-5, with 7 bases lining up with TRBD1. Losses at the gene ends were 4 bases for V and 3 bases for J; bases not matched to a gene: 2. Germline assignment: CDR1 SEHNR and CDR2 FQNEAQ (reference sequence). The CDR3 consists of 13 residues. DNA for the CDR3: TGTGCCAGCAGCTCCACAGGGGAAGAGACCCAGTACTTC. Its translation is CASSSTGEETQYF.

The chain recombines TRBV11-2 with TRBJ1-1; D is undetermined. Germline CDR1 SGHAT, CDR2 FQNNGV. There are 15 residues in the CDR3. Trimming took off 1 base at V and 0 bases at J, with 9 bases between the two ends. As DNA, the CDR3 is TGTGCCAGCAGCTTAGGGCCACAGTTGAACACTGAAGCTTTCTTT. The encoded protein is CASSLGPQLNTEAFF.

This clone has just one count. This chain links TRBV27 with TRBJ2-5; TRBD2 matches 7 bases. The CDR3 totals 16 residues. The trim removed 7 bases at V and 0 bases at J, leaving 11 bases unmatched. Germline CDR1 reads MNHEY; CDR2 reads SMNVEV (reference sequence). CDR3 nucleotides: TGTGCCAGCACCGAGAGAGCGGGGCTGTACCAAGAGACCCAGTACTTC. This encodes CASTERAGLYQETQYF.